The present T cell receptor (beta chain) was sequenced within a study of T cells in localized non-small cell lung cancer. Per the germline V gene, CDR1 is LNHDA and CDR2 is SQIVND (reference sequence). V was pared by 5 bases and J by 3 bases, with 13 bases of the junction left unmatched. The CDR3 is 17 amino acids. Only in-frame clones appear in the TCRdb table, and some are missing; sequencing was by immunoSEQ multiplex PCR. The sample lists about 6,100 clones; roughly 45% were seen once. The clonotype was recovered from a man between 40 and 70 years old with stage III lung adenocarcinoma. The specimen was lung tumor tissue, collected before any cancer treatment. The gene calls are TRBV19 and TRBJ1-3; TRBD1 matches 7 bases. CDR3 coding DNA: TGTGCCAGTAGTTCAACGCCAGGGGGGGTTCTTGGAAACACCATATATTTT. Residues: CASSSTPGGVLGNTIYF.